These 26 T cell receptor beta chains came from one sample sequenced in a study of OX40 agonist ivuxolimab in advanced cancers. Using immunoSEQ multiplex PCR, the repertoire was profiled, and TCRdb retains in-frame clones only, with some absent. The table has around 29,000 clones, approximately 86% seen once. This material consisted of CD4+ or CD8+ T cells sorted from blood, taken in a trial of the OX40 agonist ivuxolimab. These receptors originate from an adult with an advanced solid tumor such as melanoma, head and neck, liver or kidney cancer.

The chain has TRBV7-9 and TRBJ2-5; D uncertain. Trimming cost V 0 bases and J 5 bases, with 4 bases left between them. The CDR3 is 12 amino acids. Germline CDR1 and CDR2: SEHNR and FQNEAQ (reference sequence). The CDR3 coding sequence is TGTGCCAGCAGCTTAGCGGGGGAGACCCAGTACTTC. Translated, it gives CASSLAGETQYF.

The rearrangement uses TRBV7-6 and TRBJ2-3, with TRBD2 matching 12 bases. Losses at the gene ends were 1 base for V and 0 bases for J; bases not matched to a gene: 11. Germline CDR1 SGHVS, CDR2 FNYEAQ. The CDR3 sequence is 20 residues long. As DNA, the CDR3 is TGTGCCAGCAGCTTAGATCCTAGACTAGCGGGAGAGTCTAGCACAGATACGCAGTATTTT. It is translated as CASSLDPRLAGESSTDTQYF.

V gene TRBV28 combines with J gene TRBJ2-3; 7 bases map to TRBD1. J was trimmed by 1 base and V by 3 bases; bases with no gene match: 1. The CDR3 contains 14 residues. Germline CDR1 and CDR2: MDHEN and SYDVKM. In nucleotides, the CDR3 is TGTGCCAGCAGTTTGACAGGGCGCACAGATACGCAGTATTTT. Protein sequence: CASSLTGRTDTQYF.

The chain combines TRBV29-1 with TRBJ1-2; TRBD1 is a possible D gene (5 bases). The CDR3 covers 13 residues. Per germline, CDR1 SQVTM and CDR2 ANQGSEA. Trimming left V 0 bases short and J 4 bases short, with 9 bases between. The CDR3 spells CSVEDQGAYGYTF. The CDR3 DNA sequence: TGCAGCGTTGAAGATCAGGGAGCCTATGGCTACACCTTC. Looking up the rest from reference TRBV29-1 and TRBJ1-2 gives the full variable domain: SAVISQKPSRDICQRGTSLTIQCQVDSQVTMMFWYRQQPGQSLTLIATANQGSEATYESGFVIDKFPISRPNLTFSTLTVSNMSPEDSSIYLCSVEDQGAYGYTFGSGTRLTVV.

V is TRBV18 and J is TRBJ2-2; D uncertain. CDR1 KGHSH and CDR2 LQKENI come from the germline V gene. The CDR3 spans 14 residues. V lost 0 bases and J 2 bases, leaving 4 bases between the germline ends. CDR3 loop: CASSPPDNTGELFF. Written as DNA, the CDR3 is TGTGCCAGCTCACCACCGGACAACACCGGGGAGCTGTTTTTT. Full variable domain (missing parts from reference TRBV18 and TRBJ2-2): NAGVMQNPRHLVRRRGQEARLRCSPMKGHSHVYWYRQLPEEGLKFMVYLQKENIIDESGMPKERFSAEFPKEGPSILRIQQVVRGDSAAYFCASSPPDNTGELFFGEGSRLTVL.

The CDR3 region is CASSSQTGGGYEQYF. CDR3 coding DNA: TGTGCCAGCAGCTCCCAGACCGGGGGGGGATACGAGCAGTACTTC. This chain uses TRBV9 with TRBJ2-7; 8 positions agree with TRBD2. V shed 4 bases, J shed 4 bases, and the junction held 10 bases outside the gene matches. Germline assignment: CDR1 SGDLS and CDR2 YYNGEE. The CDR3 is made up of 15 amino acids.

The chain carries TRBV5-1 and TRBJ2-3; possible D gene TRBD2, 7 bases. Deletions cut 2 bases from V and 3 bases from J, with 28 bases between. CDR1 and CDR2 from the germline V gene are SGHRS and YFSETQ. The length of the CDR3 is 20 residues. The CDR3, as DNA: TGCGCCAGCAGCTTCTTTACGGGGCTAGCGGAGGAGGGGGTTACAGATACGCAGTATTTT. It translates to CASSFFTGLAEEGVTDTQYF.

This chain connects TRBV7-9 to TRBJ1-6; 10 bases map to TRBD1. This CDR3 comprises 14 residues. Trimming at V came to 6 bases and at J to 8 bases, leaving 4 bases not matched to a gene. Germline lookup yields CDR1 SEHNR and CDR2 FQNEAQ (reference sequence). CDR3 protein: CASRSGQGDSPLHF. In DNA form, the CDR3 reads TGTGCCAGCAGGTCCGGACAGGGGGATTCACCCCTCCACTTT.

The rearrangement uses TRBV27 and TRBJ1-5; tentatively, D is TRBD1 (5 bases). Trimming shortened V by 6 bases and J by 6 bases, and 18 bases separated the two germline ends. CDR1 and CDR2 from the germline V gene are MNHEY and SMNVEV (reference sequence). CDR3 length: 15 amino acids. The CDR3 here is CASSPGRGAGQPQHF. The CDR3, as DNA: TGTGCCAGCAGCCCCGGGAGGGGCGCGGGTCAGCCCCAGCATTTT.

The CDR3 DNA follows: TGTGCCAGTAGTTTGGGACTCCCCGATAATGAGCAGTTCTTC. Amino acid sequence: CASSLGLPDNEQFF. The V call is TRBV19, the J call TRBJ2-1; possible D gene TRBD2, 6 bases. The CDR3 runs 14 residues. Looked up from germline, CDR1 is LNHDA and CDR2 is SQIVND (reference sequence). With 5 bases removed from V and 7 bases from J, the gap between germline ends came to 15 bases.

This rearrangement joins TRBV6-5 to TRBJ2-7; D gene unclear. Germline CDR1 and CDR2: MNHEY and SVGAGI. The ends were cut back, 8 bases at V and 0 bases at J, with 17 bases in the middle. This CDR3 is built from 15 residues. CDR3 region: CASLTRAASSYEQYF. CDR3 coding DNA: TGTGCCAGCCTCACCCGGGCAGCGAGCTCCTACGAGCAGTACTTC.

The chain is built from TRBV11-2 and TRBJ1-2, with D unclear. V gave up 0 bases and J gave up 0 bases, with 17 bases separating them. This CDR3 is 18 amino acids long. Germline values: CDR1 SGHAT, CDR2 FQNNGV. The CDR3: CASSLDMGWTLANYGYTF. The CDR3 DNA reads as TGTGCCAGCAGCTTAGATATGGGATGGACGCTCGCTAACTATGGCTACACCTTC. Using reference TRBV11-2 and TRBJ1-2 for the parts outside the CDR3, the full variable domain is EAGVAQSPRYKIIEKRQSVAFWCNPISGHATLYWYQQILGQGPKLLIQFQNNGVVDDSQLPKDRFSAERLKGVDSTLKIQPAKLEDSAVYLCASSLDMGWTLANYGYTFGSGTRLTVV.

This clone occurred once. The chain has TRBV14 and TRBJ2-5; TRBD2 agrees at 12 bases. This CDR3 comprises 15 residues. The ends lost 4 bases at V and 5 bases at J; junction bases unmatched: 5. Germline V gene lookup returns CDR1 SGHDN and CDR2 FVKESK. CDR3 in amino acids: CASSPGLAGWETQYF. The DNA for the CDR3 is TGTGCCAGCAGCCCAGGACTAGCGGGGTGGGAGACCCAGTACTTC. The full variable domain, rest sourced from reference TRBV14 and TRBJ2-5, is EAGVTQFPSHSVIEKGQTVTLRCDPISGHDNLYWYRRVMGKEIKFLLHFVKESKQDESGMPNNRFLAERTGGTYSTLKVQPAELEDSGVYFCASSPGLAGWETQYFGPGTRLLVL.

Here the CDR3 reads CASSYRDRGYGYTF. For the CDR3, the DNA is TGTGCCAGCAGTTACAGGGACAGGGGCTATGGCTACACCTTC. The V call is TRBV6-5, the J call TRBJ1-2; 10 bases are a match to TRBD1. V lost 2 bases, J lost 4 bases, and 1 base stayed unmatched. The CDR3 has 14 amino acids. The germline V gene encodes CDR1 MNHEY and CDR2 SVGAGI.

The CDR3 protein is CASSLARGASYEQYF. In DNA form, the CDR3 reads TGTGCCAGCAGCTTAGCGCGGGGGGCTTCCTACGAGCAGTACTTC. The J gene is TRBJ2-7, the V gene TRBV11-2, with 8 positions matching TRBD2. J was trimmed by 1 base and V by 1 base; bases with no gene match: 3. Germline V gene data show CDR1 as SGHAT and CDR2 as FQNNGV. The length of the CDR3 is 15 residues.

This clone was detected many times. The rearrangement uses TRBV11-2 and TRBJ1-2; D is unclear. This CDR3 has 14 residues. V lost 0 bases and J lost 3, with 8 bases in between. The V gene's germline CDR1 is SGHAT and CDR2 FQNNGV. The CDR3 DNA reads TGTGCCAGCAGCTTAGAATACGGCTACTATGGCTACACCTTC. It specifies CASSLEYGYYGYTF.

V usage is TRBV19 and J usage is TRBJ1-6, with TRBD1 as a possible D gene (5 bases). CDR1 is LNHDA, CDR2 SQIVND, per germline (reference sequence). The CDR3 totals 15 residues. The V end was cut by 3 bases, the J end by 10 bases, with 16 bases between. Here the CDR3 reads CASSISTGSSSPLHF. The DNA for the CDR3 is TGTGCCAGTAGTATCTCAACAGGATCCAGCTCACCCCTCCACTTT.

This clone was seen once. This chain links TRBV27 with TRBJ2-1, with TRBD2 identical over 7 bases. Germline V CDR1 and CDR2: MNHEY, SMNVEV (reference sequence). The V segment lost 5 bases and the J segment 7 bases; nucleotides outside the gene matches: 17. The CDR3 contains 17 residues. The CDR3 here is CASSPPGWRGRGNEQFF. The CDR3 DNA is TGTGCCAGCAGTCCCCCGGGGTGGCGGGGGAGGGGAAATGAGCAGTTCTTC.

The J gene is TRBJ2-7, the V gene TRBV6-5; TRBD1 matches 7 bases. Trimming took 6 bases from V and 3 from J; bases not matched to a gene: 8. The CDR3 is made up of 14 amino acids. The germline CDR1 and CDR2 sequences are MNHEY and SVGAGI. Here the CDR3 reads CASSSGTASYEQYF. In DNA form, the CDR3 reads TGTGCCAGCAGCTCCGGGACAGCCAGCTACGAGCAGTACTTC.

The CDR3 coding sequence is TGCGCCAGCAGCTTGACAGGGGGCAATGGCTACACCTTC. This codes for CASSLTGGNGYTF. The chain links TRBV5-1 to TRBJ1-2, with 9 bases that match TRBD1. The CDR3 spans 13 residues. Germline loops: CDR1 SGHRS, CDR2 YFSETQ. The V gene end was trimmed by 1 base and the J gene end by 6 bases; junction bases not matched to a gene: 1.

V is TRBV27 and J is TRBJ2-1; 9 positions agree with TRBD1. The CDR3 consists of 15 residues. Germline V lookup: CDR1 MNHEY, CDR2 SMNVEV (reference sequence). After removal of 6 bases from V and 4 bases from J, the junction contained 7 bases not matched to a gene. CDR3 sequence reads: CASSLGTGLYNEQFF. CDR3 bases: TGTGCCAGCAGCCTAGGGACAGGGCTATACAATGAGCAGTTCTTC.

This chain joins TRBV11-3 and TRBJ2-2; 7 positions agree with TRBD2. The germline V gene encodes CDR1 SGHNT and CDR2 YENEEA. The CDR3 totals 11 residues. The V segment lost 5 bases and the J segment 10 bases; nucleotides outside the gene matches: 1. The CDR3 region is CASSLAEELFF. As DNA, the CDR3 is TGTGCCAGCAGCCTAGCGGAGGAGCTGTTTTTT.

The V call is TRBV11-2, the J call TRBJ1-4; D perhaps matches TRBD1 (6 bases). CDR1 and CDR2 from the germline V gene are SGHAT and FQNNGV. The CDR3 totals 16 residues. Between the trimmed V and J ends, which lost 0 bases and 6 bases, there was a span of 14 bases. CDR3 DNA sequence: TGTGCCAGCAGCTTAGATGCGGGGGGCGCGTATGAAAAACTGTTTTTT. Amino acids: CASSLDAGGAYEKLFF.

Details on this clone: A read error may account for a junction end that differs from germline. This chain connects TRBV2 to TRBJ1-4; maybe TRBD1 (6 bases). This CDR3 contains 15 residues. The germline gives CDR1 SNHLY, CDR2 FYNNEI. CDR3: CASSQAGASNEKLFF. As DNA, the CDR3 is TGTGCCAGCAGTCAAGCGGGGGCATCTAATGAAAAACTGTTTTTT.

The chain links TRBV27 to TRBJ2-1; D might be TRBD1 or TRBD2, each matching 6 bases. Per the germline V gene, CDR1 is MNHEY and CDR2 is SMNVEV (reference sequence). Deletions cut 1 base from V and 14 bases from J, with 18 bases between. There are 14 residues in the CDR3. The CDR3 nucleotides read TGTGCCAGCAGTTTATATGGGGGCCGATGGGAGGAGTTCTTC. Its protein is CASSLYGGRWEEFF.

This sequence joins TRBV6-1 and TRBJ2-1, with D unresolved. CDR1 and CDR2 from the germline V gene are MNHNS and SASEGT. V was cut by 2 bases and J by 6 bases, with 17 bases left in between. CDR3 size: 16 residues. The CDR3: CASSERSVPNGNEQFF. In DNA form, the CDR3 reads TGTGCCAGCAGTGAAAGGTCAGTCCCAAACGGCAATGAGCAGTTCTTC.